This T cell receptor (beta chain) was observed in a study of beta chain features in type 1 diabetes. Study-level findings and limits: Healthy donors had naive, central memory and Treg TCRB repertoires that appeared less similar than those seen among patients. Any role of HLA type in TCRB rearrangement remained unresolved here. Across all four CD4+ subsets, people with type 1 diabetes showed modestly shorter TCRB CDR3s. Type 1 diabetes patients had fewer VDJ junction insertions and more deletions.

Expressed TCRB transcripts were sequenced because the isolated RNA had all been reverse transcribed beforehand. Data came from immunoSEQ multiplex PCR; TCRdb stores just in-frame clones and leaves some out. The table has some 160,000 clones, 8.5% to 10% seen once; the top ten hold approximately 0.7%. Turning to this clone: Antigen: not known.

With 6 bases clipped from V and 2 bases from J, the junction kept 3 bases outside the gene matches. This CDR3 contains 14 residues. The germline V gene encodes CDR1 ENHRY and CDR2 SYGVKD. Sorting with CD45RO/CCR7/CD25/CD127/CD95/CD27 yielded naive, central memory, regulatory and stem-like memory CD4+ cells. The source material was central memory CD4+ T cells from blood. This chain joins TRBV10-3 and TRBJ2-2; 7 bases fit TRBD1. The TCR sequence derives from a woman in her 30s with type 1 diabetes. The CDR3 region has the DNA TGTGCCATCAGAGGGACAGCTAACACCGGGGAGCTGTTTTTT. Translated, it gives CAIRGTANTGELFF.